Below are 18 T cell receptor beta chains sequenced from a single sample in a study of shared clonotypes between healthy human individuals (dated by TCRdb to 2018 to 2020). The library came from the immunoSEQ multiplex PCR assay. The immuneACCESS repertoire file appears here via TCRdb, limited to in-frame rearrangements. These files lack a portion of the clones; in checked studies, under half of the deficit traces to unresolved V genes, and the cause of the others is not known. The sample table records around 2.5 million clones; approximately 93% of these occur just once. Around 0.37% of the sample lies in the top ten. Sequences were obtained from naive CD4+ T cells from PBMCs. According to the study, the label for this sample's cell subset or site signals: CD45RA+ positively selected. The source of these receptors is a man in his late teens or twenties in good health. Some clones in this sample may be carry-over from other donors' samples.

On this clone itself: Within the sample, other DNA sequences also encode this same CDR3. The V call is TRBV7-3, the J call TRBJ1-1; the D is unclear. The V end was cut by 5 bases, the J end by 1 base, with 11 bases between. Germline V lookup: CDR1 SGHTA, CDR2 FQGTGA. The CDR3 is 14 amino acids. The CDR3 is CASSLSHGNTEAFF. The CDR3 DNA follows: TGTGCCAGCAGCCTTTCCCACGGGAACACTGAAGCTTTCTTT.

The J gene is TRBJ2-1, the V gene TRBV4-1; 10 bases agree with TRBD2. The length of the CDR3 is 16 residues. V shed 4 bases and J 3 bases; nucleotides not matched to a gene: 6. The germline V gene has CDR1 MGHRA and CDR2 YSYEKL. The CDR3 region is CASSPPASGSYNEQFF. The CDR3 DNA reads TGCGCCAGCAGCCCCCCCGCTAGCGGGAGCTACAATGAGCAGTTCTTC.

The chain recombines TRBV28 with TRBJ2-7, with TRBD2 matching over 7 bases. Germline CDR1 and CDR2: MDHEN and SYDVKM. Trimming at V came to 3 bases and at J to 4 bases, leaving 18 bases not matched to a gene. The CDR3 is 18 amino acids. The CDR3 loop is CASSLYPWLADQIYEQYF. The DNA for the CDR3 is TGTGCCAGCAGTTTGTATCCGTGGCTAGCGGACCAAATTTACGAGCAGTACTTC.

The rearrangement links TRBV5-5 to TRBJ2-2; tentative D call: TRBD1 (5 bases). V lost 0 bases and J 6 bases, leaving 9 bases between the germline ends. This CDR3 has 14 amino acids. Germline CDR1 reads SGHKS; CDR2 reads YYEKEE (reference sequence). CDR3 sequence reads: CASSLGQGPGELFF. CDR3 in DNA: TGTGCCAGCAGCTTGGGCCAGGGCCCCGGGGAGCTGTTTTTT.

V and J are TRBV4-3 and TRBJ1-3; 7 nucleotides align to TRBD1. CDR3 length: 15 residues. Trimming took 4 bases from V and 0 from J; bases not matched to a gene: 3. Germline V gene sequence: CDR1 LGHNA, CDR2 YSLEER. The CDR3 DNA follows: TGCGCCAGCAGCCCCCGGGACAGCTCTGGAAACACCATATATTTT. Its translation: CASSPRDSSGNTIYF.

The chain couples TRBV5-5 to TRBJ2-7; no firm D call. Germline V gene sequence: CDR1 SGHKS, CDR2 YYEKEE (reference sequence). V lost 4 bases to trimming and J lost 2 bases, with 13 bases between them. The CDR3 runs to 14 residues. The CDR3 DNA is TGTGCCAGCAGCCCGGGTGGGTCCCCCTACGAGCAGTACTTC. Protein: CASSPGGSPYEQYF.

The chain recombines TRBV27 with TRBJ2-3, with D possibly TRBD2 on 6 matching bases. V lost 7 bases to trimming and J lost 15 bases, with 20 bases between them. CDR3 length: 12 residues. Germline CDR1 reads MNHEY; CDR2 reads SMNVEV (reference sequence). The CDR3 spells CASTGSRAPIYF. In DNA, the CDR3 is TGTGCCAGCACCGGGAGCCGGGCTCCAATTTATTTT.

CDR3 coding DNA: TGTGCCAGCAGCCCAAGCGGGACAGGGGGCGACGAGCAGTACTTC. As protein: CASSPSGTGGDEQYF. The chain carries TRBV4-2 and TRBJ2-7; 12 nucleotides match TRBD1. CDR1 is LGHNA and CDR2 is YNFKEQ in the germline V gene. Trimming removed 4 bases from V and 5 bases from J; junction bases left unmatched: 6. The CDR3 loop spans 15 amino acids.

The CDR3 DNA reads as TGTGCCAGCACCCAGGGGATGGGGACTGAAGCTTTCTTT. Translating gives CASTQGMGTEAFF. The chain employs TRBV2 and TRBJ1-1; weak D call: TRBD1 (6 bases). V dropped 7 bases and J dropped 5 bases, with 14 bases sitting between them. This CDR3 comprises 13 residues. Per the germline V gene, CDR1 is SNHLY and CDR2 is FYNNEI.

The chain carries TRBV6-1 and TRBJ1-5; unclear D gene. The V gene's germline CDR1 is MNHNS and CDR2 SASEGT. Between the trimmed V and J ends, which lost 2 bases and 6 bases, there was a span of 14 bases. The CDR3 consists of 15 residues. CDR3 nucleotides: TGTGCCAGCAGTGAATGGGAGGGTTCCGGTCAGCCCCAGCATTTT. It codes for CASSEWEGSGQPQHF.

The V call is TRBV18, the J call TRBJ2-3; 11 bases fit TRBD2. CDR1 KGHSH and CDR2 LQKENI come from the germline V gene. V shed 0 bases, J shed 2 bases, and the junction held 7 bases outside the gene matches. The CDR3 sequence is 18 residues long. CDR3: CASSPPYGLAGDTDTQYF. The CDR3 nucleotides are TGTGCCAGCTCACCACCTTATGGACTAGCGGGCGACACAGATACGCAGTATTTT.

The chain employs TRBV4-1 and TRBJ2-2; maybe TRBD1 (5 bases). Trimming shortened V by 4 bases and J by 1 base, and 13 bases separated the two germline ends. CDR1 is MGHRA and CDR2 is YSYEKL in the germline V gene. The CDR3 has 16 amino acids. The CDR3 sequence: CASSPQGRMNTGELFF. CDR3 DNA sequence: TGCGCCAGCAGCCCCCAGGGCCGGATGAACACCGGGGAGCTGTTTTTT.

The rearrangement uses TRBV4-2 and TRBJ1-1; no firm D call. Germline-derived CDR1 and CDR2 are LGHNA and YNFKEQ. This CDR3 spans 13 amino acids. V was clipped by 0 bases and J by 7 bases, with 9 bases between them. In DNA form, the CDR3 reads TGTGCCAGCAGCCAAGAGGGTTGGGGTGAAGCTTTCTTT. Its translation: CASSQEGWGEAFF.

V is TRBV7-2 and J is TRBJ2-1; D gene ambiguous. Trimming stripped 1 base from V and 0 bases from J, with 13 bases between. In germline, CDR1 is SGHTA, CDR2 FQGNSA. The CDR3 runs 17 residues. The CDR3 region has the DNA TGTGCCAGCAGCTTAGGGATGAGGCCTGACTCCTACAATGAGCAGTTCTTC. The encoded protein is CASSLGMRPDSYNEQFF.

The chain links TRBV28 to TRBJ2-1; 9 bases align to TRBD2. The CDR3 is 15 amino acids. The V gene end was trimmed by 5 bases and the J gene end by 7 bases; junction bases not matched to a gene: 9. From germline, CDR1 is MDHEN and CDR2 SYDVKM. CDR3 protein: CASSPGLARMNEQFF. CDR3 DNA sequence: TGTGCCAGCAGTCCGGGACTAGCTAGGATGAATGAGCAGTTCTTC.

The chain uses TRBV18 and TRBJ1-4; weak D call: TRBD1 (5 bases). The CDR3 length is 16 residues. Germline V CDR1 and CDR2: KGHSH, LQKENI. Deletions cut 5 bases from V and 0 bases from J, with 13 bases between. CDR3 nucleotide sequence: TGTGCCAGCTCATTCTCTCAGGGTGCAACTAATGAAAAACTGTTTTTT. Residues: CASSFSQGATNEKLFF.

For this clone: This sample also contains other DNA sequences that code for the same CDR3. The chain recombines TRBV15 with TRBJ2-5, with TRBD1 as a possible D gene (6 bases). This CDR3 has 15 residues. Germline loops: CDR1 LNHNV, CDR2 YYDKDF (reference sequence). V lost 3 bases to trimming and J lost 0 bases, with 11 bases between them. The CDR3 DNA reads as TGTGCCACCAGCAGGGGGACACTGTACCAAGAGACCCAGTACTTC. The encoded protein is CATSRGTLYQETQYF.

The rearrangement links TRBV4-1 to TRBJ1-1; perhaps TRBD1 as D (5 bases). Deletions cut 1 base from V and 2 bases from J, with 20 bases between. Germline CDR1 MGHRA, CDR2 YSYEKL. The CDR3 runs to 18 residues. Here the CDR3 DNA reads TGCGCCAGCAGCCAAGGCTTTTTGAGGGAGGGGCTAAACACTGAAGCTTTCTTT. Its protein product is CASSQGFLREGLNTEAFF.